The clone carrying this TCR beta chain appeared once. The data were obtained in a study of blood T cell repertoires in COVID-19. About the study: Whether acute or convalescent, the COVID-19 samples came from the United States, Italy and Spain. The cDNA or gDNA used as material had been derived from T cells, B-cell-depleted T cells, or PBMCs.

The V end was cut by 5 bases, the J end by 2 bases, with 13 bases between. The germline V gene encodes CDR1 SGHTA and CDR2 FQGNSA. CDR3 length: 15 amino acids. In the original workflow: Researchers report that nucleated cell counts were estimated from reference gene primer amplification. Clones were sequenced by immunoSEQ multiplex PCR, and TCRdb holds only the in-frame ones, with some missing. The V and J calls and clone size were taken over from that table, and D and trimming were inferred from the DNA. The sample carries some 190,000 clones, roughly 86% recorded once. This rearrangement joins TRBV7-2 to TRBJ1-3; possible D gene TRBD1, 6 bases. Sequenced material: peripheral blood. This receptor was taken from a man between 18 and 29 years old with active or convalescent COVID-19. The CDR3 here is CASSPVGGAGNTIYF. CDR3 sequence (DNA): TGTGCCAGCAGCCCCGTAGGGGGGGCTGGAAACACCATATATTTT.